The 5 T cell receptor beta chains below were found in one sample sequenced in a study of technical replicates of blood from a handful of donors. Only in-frame clones appear in the TCRdb table, and some are missing; sequencing was by immunoSEQ multiplex PCR. The top ten hold more than 0.25% of the sample, which has about 81,000 clones, about 90% seen once. The sequencing input was T cells isolated from PBMCs. All receptors come from a human donor in good health.

This chain connects TRBV18 to TRBJ1-4; D unresolved. Trimming pared 2 bases from V and 8 bases from J, leaving 12 bases between. Germline V gene lookup returns CDR1 KGHSH and CDR2 LQKENI. The CDR3 loop spans 14 amino acids. The CDR3 DNA follows: TGTGCCAGCTCACCATCGGTTGGTTGGGAAAAACTGTTTTTT. It yields the protein CASSPSVGWEKLFF.

This clone was observed once. The J gene is TRBJ1-2, the V gene TRBV10-3; 7 positions agree with TRBD1. V gave up 9 bases and J gave up 4 bases; unmatched junction bases: 11. This CDR3 is 14 amino acids long. Looked up from germline, CDR1 is ENHRY and CDR2 is SYGVKD. CDR3 sequence (DNA): TGTGCCATAGGAAAGACAGGGAACCCCTATGGCTACACCTTC. Translation: CAIGKTGNPYGYTF.

The chain combines TRBV28 with TRBJ1-2, with 10 positions matching TRBD1. V lost 2 bases, J lost 8 bases, and 11 bases stayed unmatched. The CDR3 length is 16 residues. Germline V gene data show CDR1 as MDHEN and CDR2 as SYDVKM. The CDR3 region is CASSLIRRGQGDGYTF. CDR3 coding DNA: TGTGCCAGCAGTTTAATTAGACGCGGACAGGGGGACGGCTACACCTTC.

The chain links TRBV9 to TRBJ1-1; 8 bases map to TRBD1. There are 18 residues in the CDR3. The trim removed 0 bases at V and 1 base at J, leaving 11 bases unmatched. CDR1 is SGDLS, CDR2 YYNGEE, per germline. DNA of the CDR3: TGTGCCAGCAGCGTAGACCCAGGGGGCGCAGAATGGAACACTGAAGCTTTCTTT. It encodes CASSVDPGGAEWNTEAFF.

This sequence joins TRBV5-8 and TRBJ1-5; no clear D. The CDR3 extends over 12 amino acids. The germline V gene encodes CDR1 SGHTS and CDR2 YDEGEE. Trimming took off 3 bases at V and 7 bases at J, with 8 bases between the two ends. Written as DNA, the CDR3 is TGTGCCAGCAGCTCCGTAGTCCAGCCCCAGCATTTT. This encodes CASSSVVQPQHF.